This T cell receptor (beta chain) was captured in a study of T cell responses to AZD1222 COVID-19 vaccine. The CDR3 loop spans 15 amino acids. Per germline, CDR1 SGHTA and CDR2 FQGNSA. Trimming took 5 bases from V and 9 from J; bases not matched to a gene: 10. To note about this clone: Antigen specificity is unknown.

Assay: immunoSEQ multiplex PCR; the TCRdb copy retains only in-frame clones and omits some. This sample carries hundreds of thousands of clones, just over 90% of them seen once, and the ten largest clones take less than 1.2%. General study results and limits: Vaccine-associated CD4 TCRs spanned spike, dominant at 160-218 and 743-854.

The V call is TRBV7-2, the J call TRBJ2-1, with 10 bases aligning to TRBD2. Source: peripheral blood, taken on day 0 of MenACWY control vaccination. This clonotype was obtained from an adult in good health. The CDR3: CASSPPAGGKGEQFF. Here the CDR3 DNA reads TGTGCCAGCAGCCCCCCAGCGGGGGGGAAAGGTGAGCAGTTCTTC.